This TCR beta chain was found in a study of blood T cells in healthy people across ages. This clonotype turned up a few times. The CDR3 length is 12 residues. A second PCR, run for roughly 7 to 12 cycles, used a sample-barcoded 5' primer plus a J-beta primer mix. TCRdb reprocessed the 5' RACE reads via MiXCR and lists one record per CDR3 protein. The repertoire holds about 970,000 distinct CDR3 sequences, with 45% to 60% as singletons. The sample taken for sequencing was blood. V gene TRBV12-3 or TRBV12-4 combines with J gene TRBJ2-7, with unresolved D. The assigned J gene may be wrong: the sequence end matches TRBJ2-5 better. The receptor's source is an older woman in good health. The CDR3, as DNA: TGTGCCAGCAGTTTAAGGCTCGAGACCCAGTACTTC. Translation: CASSLRLETQYF.